This paragraph reports one T cell receptor (beta chain). The sample comes from a study of shared T cell receptors in the human thymus. Losses at the gene ends were 3 bases for V and 4 bases for J; bases not matched to a gene: 16. CDR1 is SGHVS and CDR2 is FQNEAQ in the germline V gene. This CDR3 comprises 18 residues. Generated by immunoSEQ multiplex PCR, the TCRdb table keeps only in-frame clones and is missing some. This table has some 720,000 clones, 88% appearing once. A further study also used this sample, focusing on human thymus T cells. From that second work: Thymus tissue was removed during corrective cardiac surgery.

What was sequenced was thymocytes. The chain links TRBV7-8 to TRBJ2-7; TRBD2 agrees at 9 bases. The receptor's source is a boy under two years old with a congenital heart defect. This CDR3 is CASSFEPQGGREFYEQYF. CDR3 coding DNA: TGTGCCAGCAGCTTTGAACCGCAGGGCGGGAGGGAGTTTTACGAGCAGTACTTC.